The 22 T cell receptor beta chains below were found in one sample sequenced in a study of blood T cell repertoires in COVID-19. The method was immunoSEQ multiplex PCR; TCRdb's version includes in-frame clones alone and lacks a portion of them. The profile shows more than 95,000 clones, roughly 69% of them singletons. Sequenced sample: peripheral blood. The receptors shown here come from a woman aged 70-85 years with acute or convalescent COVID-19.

The CDR3 here is CATSRGSSGNEQFF. CDR3 DNA sequence: TGTGCCACCAGCAGAGGTAGTAGTGGTAATGAGCAGTTCTTC. This chain uses TRBV15 with TRBJ2-1, with unresolved D. Germline assignment: CDR1 LNHNV and CDR2 YYDKDF (reference sequence). With 1 base removed from V and 7 bases from J, the gap between germline ends came to 11 bases. The CDR3 extends over 14 amino acids.

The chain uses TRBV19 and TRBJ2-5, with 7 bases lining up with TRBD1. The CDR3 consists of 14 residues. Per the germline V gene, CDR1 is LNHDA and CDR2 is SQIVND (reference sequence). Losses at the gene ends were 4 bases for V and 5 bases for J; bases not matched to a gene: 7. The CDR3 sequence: CASSRQGVGETQYF. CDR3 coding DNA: TGTGCCAGTAGTAGACAGGGAGTAGGGGAGACCCAGTACTTC.

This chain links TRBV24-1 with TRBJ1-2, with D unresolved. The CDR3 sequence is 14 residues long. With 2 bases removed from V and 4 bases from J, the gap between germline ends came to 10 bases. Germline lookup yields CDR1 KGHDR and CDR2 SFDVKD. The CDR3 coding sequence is TGTGCCACCAGTGATTCCCGGGGAGGCTATGGCTACACCTTC. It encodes CATSDSRGGYGYTF.

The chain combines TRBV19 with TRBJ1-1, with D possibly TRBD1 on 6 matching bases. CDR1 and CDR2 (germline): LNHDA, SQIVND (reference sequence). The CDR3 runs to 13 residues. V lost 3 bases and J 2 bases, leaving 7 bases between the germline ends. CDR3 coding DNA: TGTGCCAGTAGTATGACAGGTAACACTGAAGCTTTCTTT. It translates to CASSMTGNTEAFF.

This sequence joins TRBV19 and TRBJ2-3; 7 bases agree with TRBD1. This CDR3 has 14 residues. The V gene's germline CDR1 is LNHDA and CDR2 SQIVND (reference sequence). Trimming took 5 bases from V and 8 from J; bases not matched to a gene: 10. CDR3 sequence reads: CASSFQGVEGTQYF. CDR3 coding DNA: TGTGCCAGTAGTTTTCAGGGGGTTGAGGGTACGCAGTATTTT.

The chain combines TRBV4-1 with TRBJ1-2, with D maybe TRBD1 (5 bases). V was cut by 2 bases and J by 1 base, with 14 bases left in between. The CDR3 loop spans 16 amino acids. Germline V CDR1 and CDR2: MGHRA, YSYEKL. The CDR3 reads CASSQLTSQGNYGYTF. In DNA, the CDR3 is TGCGCCAGCAGCCAATTGACTTCTCAGGGTAACTATGGCTACACCTTC.

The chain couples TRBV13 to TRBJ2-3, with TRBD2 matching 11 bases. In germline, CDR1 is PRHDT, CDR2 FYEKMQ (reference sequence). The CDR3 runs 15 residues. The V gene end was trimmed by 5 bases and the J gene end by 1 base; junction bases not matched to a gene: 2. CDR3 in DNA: TGTGCCAGCAGCACGGGACTAGCGGGCACAGATACGCAGTATTTT. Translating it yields CASSTGLAGTDTQYF.

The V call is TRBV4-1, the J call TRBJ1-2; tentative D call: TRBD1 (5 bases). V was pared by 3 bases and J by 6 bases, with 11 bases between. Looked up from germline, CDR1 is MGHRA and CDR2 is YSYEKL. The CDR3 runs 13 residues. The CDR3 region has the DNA TGCGCCAGCAGCCACGCTGCGGGGCATGGCTACACCTTC. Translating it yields CASSHAAGHGYTF.

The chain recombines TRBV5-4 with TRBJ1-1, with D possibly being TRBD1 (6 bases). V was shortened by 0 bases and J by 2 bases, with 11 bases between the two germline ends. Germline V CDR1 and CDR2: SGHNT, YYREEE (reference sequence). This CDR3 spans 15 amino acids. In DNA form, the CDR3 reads TGTGCCAGCAGCTTGGAGACAGGTGGAAACACTGAAGCTTTCTTT. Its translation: CASSLETGGNTEAFF.

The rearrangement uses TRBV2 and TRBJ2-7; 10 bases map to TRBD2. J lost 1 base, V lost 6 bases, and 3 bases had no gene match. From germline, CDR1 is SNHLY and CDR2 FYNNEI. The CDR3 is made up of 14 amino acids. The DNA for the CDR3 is TGTGCCAGCAGACCAGCGGGGGGGTCCTACGAGCAGTACTTC. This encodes CASRPAGGSYEQYF.

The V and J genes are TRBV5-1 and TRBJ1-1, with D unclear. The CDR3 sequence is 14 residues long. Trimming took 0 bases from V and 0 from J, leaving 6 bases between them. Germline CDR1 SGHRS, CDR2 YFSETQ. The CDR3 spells CASSLAQLNTEAFF. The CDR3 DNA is TGCGCCAGCAGCTTGGCACAGCTGAACACTGAAGCTTTCTTT.

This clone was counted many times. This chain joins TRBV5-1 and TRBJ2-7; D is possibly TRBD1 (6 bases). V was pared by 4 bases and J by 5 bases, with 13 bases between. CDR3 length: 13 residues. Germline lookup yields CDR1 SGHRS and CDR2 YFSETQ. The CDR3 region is CASSGAGAHEQYF. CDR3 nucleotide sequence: TGCGCCAGCAGCGGGGCAGGGGCCCACGAGCAGTACTTC.

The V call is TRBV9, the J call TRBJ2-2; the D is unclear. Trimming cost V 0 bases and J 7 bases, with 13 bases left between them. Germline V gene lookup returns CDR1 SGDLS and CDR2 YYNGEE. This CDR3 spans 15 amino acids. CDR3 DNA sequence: TGTGCCAGCAGCGTAGTTGCACAGCTTCGCGGGGAGCTGTTTTTT. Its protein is CASSVVAQLRGELFF.

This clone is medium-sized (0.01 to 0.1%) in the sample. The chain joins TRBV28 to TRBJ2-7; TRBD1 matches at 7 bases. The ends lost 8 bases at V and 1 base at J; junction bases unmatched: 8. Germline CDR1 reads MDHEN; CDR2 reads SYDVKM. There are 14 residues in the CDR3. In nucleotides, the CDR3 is TGTGCCAGCCGTCGGGGCAGGGGGTCCTACGAGCAGTACTTC. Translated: CASRRGRGSYEQYF.

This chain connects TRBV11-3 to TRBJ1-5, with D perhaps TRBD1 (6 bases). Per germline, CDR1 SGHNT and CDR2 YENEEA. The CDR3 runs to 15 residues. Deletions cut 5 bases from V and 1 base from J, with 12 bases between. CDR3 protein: CASSTYRVSNQPQHF. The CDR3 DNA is TGTGCCAGCAGCACATACAGGGTGAGCAATCAGCCCCAGCATTTT.

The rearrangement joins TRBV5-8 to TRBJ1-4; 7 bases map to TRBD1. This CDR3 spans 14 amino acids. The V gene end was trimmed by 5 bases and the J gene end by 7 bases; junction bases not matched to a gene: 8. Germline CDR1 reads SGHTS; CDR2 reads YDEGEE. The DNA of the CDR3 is TGTGCCAGCAGTTCCGGGACAGCACGTGAAAAACTGTTTTTT. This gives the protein CASSSGTAREKLFF.

CDR3 sequence: CASSLWGLASYEQYF. The CDR3 nucleotides are TGTGCCAGCAGTTTATGGGGACTAGCTAGCTACGAGCAGTACTTC. The V and J genes are TRBV28 and TRBJ2-7, with 9 positions matching TRBD2. The CDR3 runs 15 residues. The V and J ends lost 0 bases and 3 bases, in that order; junction bases with no gene match: 3. The germline V gene encodes CDR1 MDHEN and CDR2 SYDVKM. Full variable domain (remainder filled in from reference TRBV28 and TRBJ2-7): DVKVTQSSRYLVKRTGEKVFLECVQDMDHENMFWYRQDPGLGLRLIYFSYDVKMKEKGDIPEGYSVSREKKERFSLILESASTNQTSMYLCASSLWGLASYEQYFGPGTRLTVT.

CDR3 nucleotides: TGTGCCAGCAGTTTGAGTTTCACCGGGGAGCTGTTTTTT. Translating it yields CASSLSFTGELFF. V is TRBV27 and J is TRBJ2-2, with D unresolved. This CDR3 is 13 amino acids long. Looked up from germline, CDR1 is MNHEY and CDR2 is SMNVEV (reference sequence). V was pared by 3 bases and J by 4 bases, with 6 bases between.

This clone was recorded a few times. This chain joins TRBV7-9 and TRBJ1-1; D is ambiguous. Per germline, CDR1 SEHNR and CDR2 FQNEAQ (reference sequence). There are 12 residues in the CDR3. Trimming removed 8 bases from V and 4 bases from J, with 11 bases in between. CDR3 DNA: TGTGCCAGCGGCGGGCGAAGCACTGAAGCTTTCTTT. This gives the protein CASGGRSTEAFF.

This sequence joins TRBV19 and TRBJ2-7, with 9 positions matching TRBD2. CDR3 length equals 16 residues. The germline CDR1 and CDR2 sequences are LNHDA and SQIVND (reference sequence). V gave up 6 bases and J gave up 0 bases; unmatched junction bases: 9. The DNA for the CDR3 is TGTGCCAGTAGCTTCAGCGGGGGGCCCCGCTCCTACGAGCAGTACTTC. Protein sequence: CASSFSGGPRSYEQYF. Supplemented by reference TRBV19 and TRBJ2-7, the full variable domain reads DGGITQSPKYLFRKEGQNVTLSCEQNLNHDAMYWYRQDPGQGLRLIYYSQIVNDFQKGDIAEGYSVSREKKESFPLTVTSAQKNPTAFYLCASSFSGGPRSYEQYFGPGTRLTVT.

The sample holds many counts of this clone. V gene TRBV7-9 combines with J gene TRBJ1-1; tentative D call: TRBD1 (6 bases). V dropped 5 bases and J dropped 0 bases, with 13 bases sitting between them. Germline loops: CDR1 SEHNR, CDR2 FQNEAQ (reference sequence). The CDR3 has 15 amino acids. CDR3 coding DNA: TGTGCCAGCAGCGTACCGGGACAACTGAACACTGAAGCTTTCTTT. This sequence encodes CASSVPGQLNTEAFF. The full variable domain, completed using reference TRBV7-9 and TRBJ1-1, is DTGVSQNPRHKITKRGQNVTFRCDPISEHNRLYWYRQTLGQGPEFLTYFQNEAQLEKSRLLSDRFSAERPKGSFSTLEIQRTEQGDSAMYLCASSVPGQLNTEAFFGQGTRLTVV.

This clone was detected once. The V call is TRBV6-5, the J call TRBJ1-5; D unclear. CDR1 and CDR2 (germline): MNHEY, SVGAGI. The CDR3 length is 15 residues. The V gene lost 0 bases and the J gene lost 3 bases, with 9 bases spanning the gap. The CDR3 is CASSYSSGPNQPQHF. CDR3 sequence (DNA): TGTGCCAGCAGTTACTCGAGTGGTCCCAATCAGCCCCAGCATTTT.